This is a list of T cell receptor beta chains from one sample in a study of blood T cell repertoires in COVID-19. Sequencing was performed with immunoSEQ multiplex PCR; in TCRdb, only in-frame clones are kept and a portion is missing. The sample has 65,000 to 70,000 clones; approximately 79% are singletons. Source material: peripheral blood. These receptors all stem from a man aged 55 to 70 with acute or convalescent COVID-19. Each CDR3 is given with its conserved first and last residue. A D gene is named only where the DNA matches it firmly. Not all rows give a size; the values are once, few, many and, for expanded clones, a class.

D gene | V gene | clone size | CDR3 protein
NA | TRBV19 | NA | CASSPGGLNYGYTF
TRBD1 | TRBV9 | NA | CASSVGDRDTSPLHF
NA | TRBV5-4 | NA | CASSPGRGRDTEAFF
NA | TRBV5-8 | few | CASSSGKRITNSPLHF
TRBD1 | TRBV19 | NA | CASSQTGNYGYTF
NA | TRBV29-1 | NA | CSVAPGGRADGYTF
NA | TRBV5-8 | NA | CASSFGYEQYF
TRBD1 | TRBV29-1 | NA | CSVGQGIVNEQFF
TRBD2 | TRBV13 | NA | CASSLGGGAYEQYF
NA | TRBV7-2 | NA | CASSSGTNTGELFF
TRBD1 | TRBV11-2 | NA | CASRLDRDTGELFF
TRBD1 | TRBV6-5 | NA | CASSSRDRENIQYF
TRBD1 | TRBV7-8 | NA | CASSLADRATNEKLFF
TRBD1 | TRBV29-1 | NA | CSVEEGTGVTGELFF
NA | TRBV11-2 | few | CASSLDSGYGYTF
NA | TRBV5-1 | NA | CASSLQSTNEKLFF
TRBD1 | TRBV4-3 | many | CASSQGGQGTLHF
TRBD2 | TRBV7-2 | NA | CASSPPGLAVDTQYF
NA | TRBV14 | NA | CASSLPYSYEQYF
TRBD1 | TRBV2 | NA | CASSGGTGFSTDTQYF
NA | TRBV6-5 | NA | CASSYSGGQETQYF
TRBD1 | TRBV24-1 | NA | CATSDPRDRGGSEKLFF
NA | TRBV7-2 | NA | CASSLAAGYSGNTIYF
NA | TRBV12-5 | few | CASGLVVGVNTEAFF
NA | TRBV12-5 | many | CASGLIPPRAGSYNEQFF
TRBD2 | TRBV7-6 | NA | CASVPGLARDEQFF
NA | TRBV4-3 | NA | CASSQELEGSGYTF
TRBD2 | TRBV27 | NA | CASSPLAGGPPYEQYF
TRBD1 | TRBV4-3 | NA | CASSQAQGYGYTF
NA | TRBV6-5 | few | CASTGDATNEKLFF
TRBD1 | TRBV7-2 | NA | CASSLDGTGVTEAFF
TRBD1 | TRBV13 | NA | CASSLGQGDFYYGYTF
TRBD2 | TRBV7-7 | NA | CASSFGTSGVDTQYF
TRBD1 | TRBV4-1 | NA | CASSSAGTAAGPLHF
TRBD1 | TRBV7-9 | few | CASSSQTGGVEKLFF
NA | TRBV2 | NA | CASSDYVGYTF
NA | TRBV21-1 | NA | CASKALTGDSPLHF
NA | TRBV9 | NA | CASSVAGAGYGYTF
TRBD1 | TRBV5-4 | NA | CASSPGQGQGGEQYF
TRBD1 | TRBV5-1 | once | CASSSQGDPNLNTEAFF
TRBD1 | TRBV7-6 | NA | CAGGQPLTGELFF
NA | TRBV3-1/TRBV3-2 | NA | CASSQAYPGPQETQYF
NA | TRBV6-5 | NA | CASRLFQGGQPQHF
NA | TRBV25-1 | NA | CASSRGASSPLHF
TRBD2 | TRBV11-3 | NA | CASSYSGSTDTQYF
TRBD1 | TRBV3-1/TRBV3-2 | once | CASSPGTVNTGELFF
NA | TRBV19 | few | CASSTTVTYYGYTF
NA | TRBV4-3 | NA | CASSQEYDWAGQPQHF
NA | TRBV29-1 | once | CSYLGQEHYGYTF
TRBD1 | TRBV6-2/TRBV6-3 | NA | CASSIRDRGTLLYEQYF
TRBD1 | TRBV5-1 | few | CASSLGRGTGFDEQYF
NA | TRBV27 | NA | CASGRVSYNEQFF
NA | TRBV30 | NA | CAWGRGSNQPQHF
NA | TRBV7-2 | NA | CASSLEGLNSPLHF
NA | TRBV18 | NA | CASSQDGGEKLFF
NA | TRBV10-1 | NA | CASSSGNWDTEAFF
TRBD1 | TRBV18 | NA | CASSPDRGYGYTF
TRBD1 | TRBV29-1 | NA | CSVGQGGETQYF
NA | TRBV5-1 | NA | CASSLGGQDSGNTIYF
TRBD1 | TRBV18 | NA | CASSPPGQMNTEAFF